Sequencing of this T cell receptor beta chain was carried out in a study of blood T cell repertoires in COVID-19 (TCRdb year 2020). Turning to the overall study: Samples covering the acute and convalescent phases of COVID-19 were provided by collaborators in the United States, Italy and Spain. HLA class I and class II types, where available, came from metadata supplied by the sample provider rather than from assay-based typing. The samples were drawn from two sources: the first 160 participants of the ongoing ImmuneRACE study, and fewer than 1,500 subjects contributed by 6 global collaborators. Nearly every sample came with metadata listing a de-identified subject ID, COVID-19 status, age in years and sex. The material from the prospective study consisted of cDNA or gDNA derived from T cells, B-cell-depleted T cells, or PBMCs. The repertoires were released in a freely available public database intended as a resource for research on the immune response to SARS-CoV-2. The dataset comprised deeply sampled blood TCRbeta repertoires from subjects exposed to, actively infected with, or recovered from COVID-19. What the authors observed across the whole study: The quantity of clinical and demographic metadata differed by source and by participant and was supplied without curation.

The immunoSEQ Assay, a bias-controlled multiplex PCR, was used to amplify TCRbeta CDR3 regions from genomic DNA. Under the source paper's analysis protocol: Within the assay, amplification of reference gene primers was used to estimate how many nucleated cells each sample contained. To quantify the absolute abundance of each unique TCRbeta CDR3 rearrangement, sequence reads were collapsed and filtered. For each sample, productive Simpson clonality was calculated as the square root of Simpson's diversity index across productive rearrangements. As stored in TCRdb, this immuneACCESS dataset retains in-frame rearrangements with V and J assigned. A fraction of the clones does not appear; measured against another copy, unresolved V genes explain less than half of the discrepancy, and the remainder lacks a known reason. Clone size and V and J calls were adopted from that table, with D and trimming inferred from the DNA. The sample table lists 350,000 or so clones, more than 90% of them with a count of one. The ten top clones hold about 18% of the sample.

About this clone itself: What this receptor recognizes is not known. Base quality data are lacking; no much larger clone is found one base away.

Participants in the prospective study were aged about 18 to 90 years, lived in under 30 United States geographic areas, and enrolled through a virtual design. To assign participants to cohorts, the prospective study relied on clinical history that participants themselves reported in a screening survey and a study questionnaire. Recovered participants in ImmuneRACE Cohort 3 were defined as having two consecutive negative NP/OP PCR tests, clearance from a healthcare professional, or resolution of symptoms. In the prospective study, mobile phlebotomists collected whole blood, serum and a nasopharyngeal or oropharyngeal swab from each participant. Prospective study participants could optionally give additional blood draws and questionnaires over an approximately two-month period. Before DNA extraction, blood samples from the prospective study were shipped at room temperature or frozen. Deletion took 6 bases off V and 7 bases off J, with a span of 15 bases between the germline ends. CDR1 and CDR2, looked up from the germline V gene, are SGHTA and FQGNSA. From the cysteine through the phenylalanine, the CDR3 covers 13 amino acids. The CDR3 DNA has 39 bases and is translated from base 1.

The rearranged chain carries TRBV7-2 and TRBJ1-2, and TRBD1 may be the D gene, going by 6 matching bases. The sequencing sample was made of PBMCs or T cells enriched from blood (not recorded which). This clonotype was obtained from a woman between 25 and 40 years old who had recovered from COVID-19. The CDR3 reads CASSGQPLGGYTF. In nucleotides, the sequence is TGTGCCAGCAGTGGACAGCCTTTGGGTGGCTACACCTTC. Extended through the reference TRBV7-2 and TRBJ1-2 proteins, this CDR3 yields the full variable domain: GAGVSQSPSNKVTEKGKDVELRCDPISGHTALYWYRQSLGQGLEFLIYFQGNSAPDKSGLPSDRFSAERTGGSVSTLTIQRTQQEDSAVYLCASSGQPLGGYTFGSGTRLTVV.